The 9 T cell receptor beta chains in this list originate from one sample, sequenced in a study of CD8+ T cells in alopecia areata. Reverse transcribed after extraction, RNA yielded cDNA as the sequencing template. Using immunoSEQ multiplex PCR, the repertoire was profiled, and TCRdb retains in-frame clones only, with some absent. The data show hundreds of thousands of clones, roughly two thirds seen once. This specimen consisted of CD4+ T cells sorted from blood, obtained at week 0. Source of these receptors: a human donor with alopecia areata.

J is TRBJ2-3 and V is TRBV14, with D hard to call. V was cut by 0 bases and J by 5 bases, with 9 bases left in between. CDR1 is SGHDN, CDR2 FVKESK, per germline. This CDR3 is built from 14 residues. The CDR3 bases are TGTGCCAGCAGCCAAGATCTGGGCCGAGATACGCAGTATTTT. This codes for CASSQDLGRDTQYF.

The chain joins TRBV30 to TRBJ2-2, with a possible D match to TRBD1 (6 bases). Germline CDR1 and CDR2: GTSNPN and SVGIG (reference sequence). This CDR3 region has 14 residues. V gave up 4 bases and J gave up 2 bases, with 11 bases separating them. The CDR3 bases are TGTGCCTGGATGGGGGCTGGAAACACCGGGGAGCTGTTTTTT. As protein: CAWMGAGNTGELFF.

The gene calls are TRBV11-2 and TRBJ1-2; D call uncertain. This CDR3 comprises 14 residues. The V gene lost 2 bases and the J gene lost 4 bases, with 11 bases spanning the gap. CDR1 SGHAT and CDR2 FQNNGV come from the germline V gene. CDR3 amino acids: CASSLTTSRYGYTF. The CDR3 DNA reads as TGTGCCAGCAGCTTAACGACGTCGCGCTATGGCTACACCTTC.

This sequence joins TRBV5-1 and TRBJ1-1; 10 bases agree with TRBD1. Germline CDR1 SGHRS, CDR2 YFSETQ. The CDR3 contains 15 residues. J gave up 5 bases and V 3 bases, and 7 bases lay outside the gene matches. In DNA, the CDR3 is TGCGCCAGCAGCTCTCTTGGGACAGGGGAAACTGAAGCTTTCTTT. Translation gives CASSSLGTGETEAFF. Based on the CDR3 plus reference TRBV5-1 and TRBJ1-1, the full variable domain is KAGVTQTPRYLIKTRGQQVTLSCSPISGHRSVSWYQQTPGQGLQFLFEYFSETQRNKGNFPGRFSGRQFSNSRSEMNVSTLELGDSALYLCASSSLGTGETEAFFGQGTRLTVV.

The CDR3, as DNA: TGTGCCAGCAGCCGGACGCTTGCAACTAATGAAAAACTGTTTTTT. As protein: CASSRTLATNEKLFF. V is TRBV5-6 and J is TRBJ1-4; no clear D. Trimming left V 4 bases short and J 0 bases short, with 10 bases between. CDR3 length equals 15 residues. CDR1 SGHDT and CDR2 YYEEEE come from the germline V gene.

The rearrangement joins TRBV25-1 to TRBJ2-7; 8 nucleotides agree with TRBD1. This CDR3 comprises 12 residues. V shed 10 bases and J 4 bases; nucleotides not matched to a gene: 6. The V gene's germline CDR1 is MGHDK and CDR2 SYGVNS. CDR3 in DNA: TGTGCCAACTGGGACAGGCAGTACGAGCAGTACTTC. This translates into CANWDRQYEQYF.

In nucleotides, the CDR3 is TGCGCCAGCAGCTCAGGACAGGATATGCCCGGGGAGCTGTTTTTT. Translated: CASSSGQDMPGELFF. The chain employs TRBV5-1 and TRBJ2-2; TRBD1 aligns across 7 bases. Trimming took 3 bases from V and 6 from J; bases not matched to a gene: 8. This CDR3 is 15 amino acids long. Germline V gene lookup returns CDR1 SGHRS and CDR2 YFSETQ.

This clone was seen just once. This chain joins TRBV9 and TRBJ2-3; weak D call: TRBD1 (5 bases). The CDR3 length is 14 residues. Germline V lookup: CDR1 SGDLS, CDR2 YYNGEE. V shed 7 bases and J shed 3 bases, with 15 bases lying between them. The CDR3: CASEPGRVTDTQYF. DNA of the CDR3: TGTGCCAGCGAGCCGGGCAGGGTGACAGATACGCAGTATTTT.

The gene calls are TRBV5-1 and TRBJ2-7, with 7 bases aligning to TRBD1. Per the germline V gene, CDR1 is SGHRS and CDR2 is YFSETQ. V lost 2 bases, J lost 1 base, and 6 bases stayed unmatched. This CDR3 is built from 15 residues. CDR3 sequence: CASSFRTGSSYEQYF. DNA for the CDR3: TGCGCCAGCAGCTTCCGGACAGGTTCATCCTACGAGCAGTACTTC.